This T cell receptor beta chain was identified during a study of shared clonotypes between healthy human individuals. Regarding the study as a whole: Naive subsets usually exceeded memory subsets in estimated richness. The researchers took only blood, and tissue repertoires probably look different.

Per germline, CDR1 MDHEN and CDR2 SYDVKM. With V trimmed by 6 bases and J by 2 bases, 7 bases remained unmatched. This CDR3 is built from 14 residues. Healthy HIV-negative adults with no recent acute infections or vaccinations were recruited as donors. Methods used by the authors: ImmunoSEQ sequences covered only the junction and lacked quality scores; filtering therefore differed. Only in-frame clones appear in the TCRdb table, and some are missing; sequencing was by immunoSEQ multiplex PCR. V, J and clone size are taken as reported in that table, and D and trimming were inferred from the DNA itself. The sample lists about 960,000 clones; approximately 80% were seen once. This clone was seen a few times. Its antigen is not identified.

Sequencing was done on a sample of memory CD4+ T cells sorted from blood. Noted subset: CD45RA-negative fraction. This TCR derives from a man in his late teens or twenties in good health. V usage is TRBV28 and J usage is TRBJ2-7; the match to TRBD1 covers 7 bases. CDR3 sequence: CASRLQGFTYEQYF. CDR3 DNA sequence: TGTGCCAGCAGGTTACAGGGGTTTACCTACGAGCAGTACTTC.